The TCR beta chain described here comes from a study of cytomegalovirus exposure and HLA in healthy donors (TCRdb year 2017). General notes on the study: In an earlier analysis of about 560 of the donors, 250 to 300 Gb of sequence data and just under 120 million unique TCR beta sequences from roughly 190 million T cells were reported. An early release covering around 630 HLA-typed donors comprised about 300 gigabases of sequencing data and 65 million to 100 million unique TCR sequences. Among the roughly 370 genotyped donors, approximately 81% belonged to the genetic ancestry cluster associated with self-reported Caucasian donors. The aim of the study was to test whether cataloging public T cell receptors could identify signatures of past pathogen exposure. Using immunosequencing, the study profiled T cell repertoires from roughly 650 subjects and related those repertoires to cytomegalovirus serostatus. A separate validation cohort of some 130 different subjects was used in addition to the roughly 700-subject first cohort. High-throughput TCR immunosequencing, statistical association of individual TCRs with disease status, and machine learning were combined to predict cytomegalovirus infection status. To study patterns of TCR occurrence, a later analysis re-analyzed previously published TCR beta repertoires from around 660 donors and added high-resolution HLA genotyping. Rather than using new phenotypic data, the later analysis identified candidate immune exposures from TCR beta sequences and from how often those sequences occurred across donors. In an earlier analysis of 550 to 700 of the donors, high-throughput TCR beta sequencing was used to judge whether each TCR beta V gene segment behaved as functional or pseudogenic. Alongside the repertoire data, information on donor age, sex, ethnicity and CMV serostatus was compiled. A later genetic analysis used genome-wide SNP genotypes for about 60% of the roughly 700 donors, treating that subset as a discovery cohort. Every discovery cohort repertoire had been produced on one sequencing platform. HLA typing included class I and class II loci at four-digit resolution. Typing coverage varied by locus: roughly 629-640 donors for A, B, C, DRB1 and DQB1; approximately 500 for DQA1; about 600 for DPA1; 400 to 480 for DPB1. Because of strong linkage in the cohort, 5 or 6 DR-DQ haplotypes were treated as single units for association and clustering. Among some 410 genotyped donors of the cohort, an average of approximately 240,000 unique TCR beta nucleotide sequences was sequenced per donor, of which 15% to 20% were non-productive. The paper's findings and limits, for the study overall: Across donors, most TCR sequences were observed very rarely, whereas some public TCRs were present in many individuals. In a later analysis, over 15,000 TCR beta sequences were associated with specific HLA alleles at a false discovery rate of 0.05. A cluster of highly shared sequence variants was judged likely to represent a technical artifact of the sequencing pipeline. In vitro tests confirmed that a few of the cytomegalovirus-associated TCR beta chains recognize cytomegalovirus antigens. According to the authors, the approach could potentially be generalized to other disease states and immunological phenotypes. Most CMV-associated TCR beta chains appeared to be HLA-restricted in a later analysis, and the HLA associations seemed to be driven largely by CMV exposure. In this cohort, only TCR beta chains were sequenced, and detectable features were limited by the absence of alpha or paired-chain data. A later analysis found that TCR association rates varied across HLA loci, with DRB1 alleles showing the most associated TCRs and HLA-C alleles the fewest. In a later genetic analysis, a missense DCLRE1C variant was associated with V-gene and J-gene trimming of TCR beta chains, and the association was replicated in an independent cohort. Correlated functional status among segregating V segments might reflect linkage disequilibrium, but an unknown experimental factor could not be ruled out. A later genetic analysis reported fewer N-insertions in productive TCRs among donors in an Asian-associated ancestry cluster than the roughly 690-donor mean. For the cohort, immune exposure information was limited to CMV serostatus. In an earlier analysis of more than 500 of the donors, most TCR beta V segments appeared in productive rearrangements about 87% or about 30% of the time, broadly matching IMGT annotations. In a later analysis, several top co-occurrence clusters were reported to appear linked to parvovirus B19, influenza, CMV and Epstein-Barr virus. Assigning TCR associations to individual alleles was difficult when HLA alleles, especially DR and DQ, strongly co-occurred. In the study, about 150 TCR beta chains were listed as associated with cytomegalovirus. Over 15 rarely observed V segments, including chromosome 9 orphons, were excluded from the earlier analysis of approximately 500 of the donors because counts were too low. Because the 87-base-pair reads could not distinguish some IMGT-functional V segments, including TRBV6-2 and TRBV6-3, those segments were excluded. Sequencing depth was assumed to be roughly uniform across donors in the presence/absence analyses, though that assumption may not hold. Compared with equally common non-associated chains, HLA-associated TCR beta chains in a later analysis were more clonally expanded and had lower generation probabilities. In both the original and validation cohorts, the classifier was reported to diagnose cytomegalovirus status with high specificity and sensitivity. A further reported finding was that TCR beta sequences accurately predicted the HLA-A and HLA-B alleles for most subjects in the first cohort. Because HLA typing was unavailable for some donors at each locus, only the typed subset was used in association tests.

The cohort comprised some 730 healthy bone marrow donors. All cohort members were sampled while nominally healthy, although unrecorded immune exposures were likely present. The donor was CMV seronegative and was included in the group of a few hundred seronegative cohort members. A peripheral blood sample was provided by each donor, and peripheral blood mononuclear cells were used for TCR beta sequencing. The Qiagen DNeasy Blood Extraction Kit was used to extract genomic DNA from the blood cell samples. Relative to germline, V is 5 bases shorter and J is 13 bases shorter, with 12 bases between their ends. The CDR1 and CDR2 encoded by the germline V gene (reference sequence) are MNHNY and SVGAGI. The CDR3 runs 12 residues from the cysteine to the phenylalanine. Only the CDR3 DNA is retained, 36 bases long and in frame from the first base. Comment on this clone: Its specific antigen is unknown. No much larger clonotype is one base removed from it; base qualities were not supplied.

Receptor amplification or capture employed the immunoSEQ multiplex PCR assay. For the multiplex PCR, a mixture combining 60 forward primers for TCR Vbeta segments and 13 reverse primers for TCR Jbeta segments was used. A multiplex PCR assay on genomic DNA amplified the CDR3 region of rearranged TCR beta genes. The Illumina HiSeq System was used to sequence the amplified TCR beta libraries as 87-base-pair reads. As for how the authors treated the data: In a later analysis, roughly 80 million unique TCR beta chains were counted across the 690 or so repertoires, and approximately 11 million of these chains were shared by at least two donors. To remove PCR and sequencing errors, raw reads were error-corrected and collapsed into unique sequences using a nearest-neighbor algorithm that merged closely related sequences. Alignment of CDR3 sequences to IMGT reference sequences was used to assign V, D and J gene segments. Each retained sequence needed at least a six-nucleotide match to both a V gene segment and a J gene segment. Rearrangements were classified as productive when the CDR3 lacked stop codons and remained in frame with V and J, and all other rearrangements were classified as non-productive. Following IMGT convention, CDR3 was defined as the stretch from the second conserved V-encoded cysteine to the conserved J-encoded phenylalanine. The earlier analysis of some 580 of the donors excluded any sequence lacking an unambiguous match to a single V gene segment. In an earlier analysis of 500 to 750 of the donors, V segments were called functional above 56.7% productive rearrangements and were called segregating when the between-donor standard deviation exceeded 5%. A statistical classification framework was built to diagnose cytomegalovirus status from the catalog of TCR beta chain sequences. A later analysis assigned V and J genes by comparing TCR nucleotide sequences with IMGT/GENE-DB human TR gene sequences. In a later analysis, CDR3 sequences and most-parsimonious VDJ recombination scenarios were assigned using the TCRdist pipeline. In a later analysis, each TCR beta chain was defined by its CDR3 amino acid sequence together with its V-gene family, and reads lacking a unique V-gene family were excluded. As a way to deal with suspected cross-contamination and a sequencing artifact, a later analysis dropped 592 nucleotide sequences that were highly shared and had low generation probability. For each public chain, a later analysis derived a clonal expansion index from normalized ranks of inferred template counts within each repertoire. Generation probabilities in a later analysis came from a VDJ recombination model fitted to out-of-frame rearrangements, and those results were checked against IGoR. A later analysis scored TCR-TCR, TCR-HLA and TCR-CMV co-occurrence with hypergeometric tests, applying a repertoire-size bias correction to TCR pairs. In a later analysis, false discovery rates were estimated by permuting HLA or CMV assignments 20 times. In a later analysis, co-occurring TCRs were grouped using DBSCAN, with TCRdist sequence similarity added in when clustering inside HLA-allele-positive subsets. Repertoires with fewer than 30,000 or more than 120,000 public chains were left out of co-occurrence clustering, as were a handful of repertoires with anomalous nucleotide sharing. TCRdb's version of the immuneACCESS table is confined to in-frame rearrangements and falls short of the full clone set. An unresolved V gene accounts for under half of the shortfall where checked; the remainder is of unknown origin. V and J calls and clone size are those listed in that table; D and trimming were worked out from the DNA. This sample gives approximately 100,000 clones in total; 73% of them show up just once. The ten most abundant clones make up around 8% of the sample.

The rearrangement joined TRBV6-6 to TRBJ1-6; TRBD1 might be the D gene, on 5 matching bases. Material for sequencing was PBMCs. This TCR derives from a man in his forties in good health and CMV-seronegative. This receptor carries the CDR3 CASSTGRAPLHF. In nucleotide form, the sequence is TGTGCCAGCAGTACAGGTCGTGCCCCCCTCCACTTT.